This T cell receptor beta chain was captured by sequencing in a study of beta chain features in type 1 diabetes. The study, taken as a whole, reports: PCR may have favored shorter templates equally in patients and controls. The similarity of naive, central memory and Treg TCRB repertoires appeared greater among patients than among healthy donors. Shortening of TCRB CDR3s, moderate but significant, appeared in all four CD4+ subsets of Type 1 diabetes patients.

Expressed TCRB transcripts were sequenced because the isolated RNA had all been reverse transcribed beforehand. Naive, central memory and regulatory T cell samples produced a mean of approximately 3.6 million reads. Profiling relied on immunoSEQ multiplex PCR, and the TCRdb table lists in-frame clones only, not all of them. Of about 160,000 clones listed, less than 10% are singletons. This clone was observed a handful of times. Its specificity is not known. CD4+ naive, central memory, regulatory and stem cell-like memory cells were sorted via CD45RO/CCR7/CD25/CD127/CD95/CD27. The sample taken for sequencing was central memory CD4+ T cells from blood. This TCR was sampled from a man between 18 and 35 years old with type 1 diabetes.

CDR3 nucleotide sequence: TGTGCCAGCAGTTACGACCAGGGGGCTAACTATGGCTACACCTTC. As protein: CASSYDQGANYGYTF. The chain has TRBV6-5 and TRBJ1-2; 7 bases map to TRBD1. J gave up 0 bases and V 2 bases, and 3 bases lay outside the gene matches. Per the germline V gene, CDR1 is MNHEY and CDR2 is SVGAGI. This CDR3 has 15 residues.